This T cell receptor (beta chain) came from a study of cytomegalovirus exposure and HLA in healthy donors. A multiplex PCR was run with 60 Vbeta primers and 13 Jbeta primers. Using immunoSEQ multiplex PCR, the repertoire was profiled, and TCRdb retains in-frame clones only, with some absent. The repertoire holds fewer than 200,000 clones, with about three quarters as singletons. This CDR3 contains 12 residues. In germline, CDR1 is KGHSH, CDR2 LQKENI. The V gene lost 8 bases and the J gene lost 5 bases, with 13 bases spanning the gap. Points from the study as a whole: HLA alleles showed associations with about 15,000 TCR beta sequences in a later analysis, at a 0.05 false discovery rate.

As regards this clone: Its cognate antigen is unknown.

Sequencing was performed on PBMCs. The sequence derives from a girl aged 10 to 17 in good health and CMV-seronegative. The rearrangement uses TRBV18 and TRBJ2-7; D gene unclear. CDR3 DNA: TGTGCCAGCCGACCAGGCTCAGACGAGCAGTACTTC. Translated: CASRPGSDEQYF.